What follows are 27 T cell receptor beta chains derived from one specimen sequenced in a study of cytomegalovirus exposure and HLA in healthy donors. This PCR relied on a set of 60 Vbeta primers and 13 Jbeta primers. Generated by immunoSEQ multiplex PCR, the TCRdb table keeps only in-frame clones and is missing some. This sample carries about 130,000 clones, 80% of them seen once, and the ten largest clones take 2.5% to 3.5%. Sequencing was done on a sample of PBMCs. Receptors were obtained from a male donor in good health and CMV-seronegative.

This rearrangement joins TRBV28 to TRBJ1-1; D is unclear. The CDR3 contains 15 residues. The germline V gene encodes CDR1 MDHEN and CDR2 SYDVKM. Trimming stripped 6 bases from V and 2 bases from J, with 16 bases between. CDR3 in DNA: TGTGCCAGCAGGAACCTCCAGGAGGGTAACACTGAAGCTTTCTTT. Its protein product is CASRNLQEGNTEAFF. Together with reference TRBV28 and TRBJ1-1, the CDR3 gives the full variable domain: DVKVTQSSRYLVKRTGEKVFLECVQDMDHENMFWYRQDPGLGLRLIYFSYDVKMKEKGDIPEGYSVSREKKERFSLILESASTNQTSMYLCASRNLQEGNTEAFFGQGTRLTVV.

This chain uses TRBV7-6 with TRBJ2-5, with TRBD2 identical over 8 bases. The CDR3 sequence is 15 residues long. From germline, CDR1 is SGHVS and CDR2 FNYEAQ. With 8 bases clipped from V and 0 bases from J, the junction kept 8 bases outside the gene matches. The CDR3 sequence is CASCALAAYQETQYF. In DNA, the CDR3 is TGTGCCAGCTGCGCACTAGCGGCGTACCAAGAGACCCAGTACTTC.

The chain couples TRBV10-1 to TRBJ2-7, with 7 bases that match TRBD1. The CDR3 runs to 14 residues. Germline V gene data show CDR1 as WNHNN and CDR2 as SYGVQD (reference sequence). V dropped 4 bases and J dropped 0; count of bases not matched to a gene: 3. Written as DNA, the CDR3 is TGCGCCAGCAGTGCGGCAGGGGGCTCCTACGAGCAGTACTTC. Translated, it gives CASSAAGGSYEQYF.

This clone was counted once. One junction end disagrees with the germline gene, perhaps due to a read error. The gene calls are TRBV9 and TRBJ2-7; tentative D call: TRBD1 (6 bases). The CDR3 loop spans 13 amino acids. CDR1 and CDR2 (germline): SGDLS, YYNGEE. CDR3 residues: CAGSGQNSYEQYF. CDR3 sequence (DNA): TGTGCCGGCAGCGGACAGAACTCCTACGAGCAGTACTTC.

The rearrangement uses TRBV30 and TRBJ2-3; D is perhaps TRBD1 (6 bases). CDR3 size: 12 residues. Trimming removed 2 bases from V and 3 bases from J, with 6 bases in between. CDR1 is GTSNPN and CDR2 is SVGIG in the germline V gene (reference sequence). The CDR3: CAWSTGTDTQYF. DNA of the CDR3: TGTGCCTGGAGTACAGGGACAGATACGCAGTATTTT.

The chain couples TRBV18 to TRBJ2-1; perhaps TRBD1 as D (6 bases). The CDR3 extends over 16 amino acids. V was clipped by 2 bases and J by 7 bases, with 18 bases between them. CDR1 and CDR2 (germline): KGHSH, LQKENI. CDR3 residues: CASSPLKGRGWNEQFF. CDR3 bases: TGTGCCAGCTCACCATTGAAGGGCAGGGGATGGAATGAGCAGTTCTTC.

DNA for the CDR3: TGTGCCAGCAGCGTAGGCGGTGGAACCTACGAGCAGTACTTC. Protein product: CASSVGGGTYEQYF. The chain carries TRBV9 and TRBJ2-7; the D is unclear. The CDR3 runs 14 residues. Trimming shortened V by 0 bases and J by 2 bases, and 9 bases separated the two germline ends. In germline, CDR1 is SGDLS, CDR2 YYNGEE.

The chain employs TRBV19 and TRBJ2-1; no clear D. Germline V CDR1 and CDR2: LNHDA, SQIVND (reference sequence). V lost 3 bases, J lost 0 bases, and 9 bases lay in between. The CDR3 consists of 15 residues. The CDR3 loop reads CASSIGESSYNEQFF. The CDR3 region has the DNA TGTGCCAGTAGTATTGGTGAGAGCTCCTACAATGAGCAGTTCTTC.

V usage is TRBV25-1 and J usage is TRBJ2-7; 9 bases fit TRBD1. This CDR3 comprises 16 residues. Trimming cost V 3 bases and J 1 base; bases outside gene matches: 7. Germline V CDR1 and CDR2: MGHDK, SYGVNS. The CDR3, as DNA: TGTGCCAGCAGTGATTATACCGGGACAGGGTCCTACGAGCAGTACTTC. Translated, it gives CASSDYTGTGSYEQYF.

The rearrangement links TRBV5-5 to TRBJ1-3; 8 nucleotides match TRBD1. Trimming took 0 bases from V and 4 from J; bases not matched to a gene: 6. Germline lookup yields CDR1 SGHKS and CDR2 YYEKEE (reference sequence). The CDR3 runs to 16 residues. CDR3 region: CASSLGSPGGGNTIYF. Here the CDR3 DNA reads TGTGCCAGCAGCTTGGGAAGCCCAGGGGGCGGAAACACCATATATTTT. The variable domain in full, completed from reference TRBV5-5 and TRBJ1-3, reads DAGVTQSPTHLIKTRGQQVTLRCSPISGHKSVSWYQQVLGQGPQFIFQYYEKEERGRGNFPDRFSARQFPNYSSELNVNALLLGDSALYLCASSLGSPGGGNTIYFGEGSWLTVV.

The V gene is TRBV7-9, the J gene TRBJ2-7; D remains unclear. V lost 1 base, J lost 3 bases, and 4 bases lay in between. Germline V lookup: CDR1 SEHNR, CDR2 FQNEAQ (reference sequence). This CDR3 region has 12 residues. As DNA, the CDR3 is TGTGCCAGCAGCTTAGGCAGCTACGAGCAGTACTTC. This sequence encodes CASSLGSYEQYF.

The chain recombines TRBV5-5 with TRBJ2-3; 7 bases map to TRBD1. CDR3 length equals 15 residues. CDR1 and CDR2 from the germline V gene are SGHKS and YYEKEE (reference sequence). J gave up 0 bases and V 4 bases, and 5 bases lay outside the gene matches. The CDR3 region is CASSLRQGSTDTQYF. CDR3 sequence (DNA): TGTGCCAGCAGCCTAAGACAGGGTAGCACAGATACGCAGTATTTT. Looking up the rest from reference TRBV5-5 and TRBJ2-3 gives the full variable domain: DAGVTQSPTHLIKTRGQQVTLRCSPISGHKSVSWYQQVLGQGPQFIFQYYEKEERGRGNFPDRFSARQFPNYSSELNVNALLLGDSALYLCASSLRQGSTDTQYFGPGTRLTVL.

This rearrangement joins TRBV6-5 to TRBJ2-2; D gene unclear. Trimming shortened V by 3 bases and J by 4 bases, and 9 bases separated the two germline ends. This CDR3 spans 14 amino acids. CDR1 is MNHEY, CDR2 SVGAGI, per germline. CDR3 sequence (DNA): TGTGCCAGCAGTTATGGCTCAACCACCGGGGAGCTGTTTTTT. This gives the protein CASSYGSTTGELFF.

The rearrangement joins TRBV5-4 to TRBJ1-1; 7 bases are a match to TRBD1. V trimming: 4 bases; J trimming: 2 bases; junction bases outside the gene matches: 8. CDR3 length: 15 residues. Per the germline V gene, CDR1 is SGHNT and CDR2 is YYREEE (reference sequence). This CDR3 is CASSPRTGFNTEAFF. CDR3 in DNA: TGTGCCAGCAGCCCTCGGACAGGCTTTAACACTGAAGCTTTCTTT. Using reference TRBV5-4 and TRBJ1-1 for the parts outside the CDR3, the full variable domain is ETGVTQSPTHLIKTRGQQVTLRCSSQSGHNTVSWYQQALGQGPQFIFQYYREEENGRGNFPPRFSGLQFPNYSSELNVNALELDDSALYLCASSPRTGFNTEAFFGQGTRLTVV.

The chain uses TRBV9 and TRBJ2-7; the D gene is possibly TRBD1 (6 bases). CDR1 and CDR2 (germline): SGDLS, YYNGEE. V was shortened by 3 bases and J by 5 bases, with 18 bases between the two germline ends. This CDR3 contains 15 residues. The CDR3 coding sequence is TGTGCCAGCAGCGCCCCTACAGGGAAGCAGGACGAGCAGTACTTC. This translates into CASSAPTGKQDEQYF.

The chain has TRBV6-6 and TRBJ1-5, with 7 bases aligning to TRBD1. The junction had 5 bases not matched to a gene; V was cut back by 6 bases and J by 0 bases. Germline-derived CDR1 and CDR2 are MNHNY and SVGAGI (reference sequence). The CDR3 length is 15 residues. CDR3 amino acids: CASSQTGNSNQPQHF. CDR3 DNA sequence: TGTGCCAGCAGCCAGACAGGGAATAGCAATCAGCCCCAGCATTTT.

The CDR3 region is CASSDRENSPLHF. In nucleotides, the CDR3 is TGTGCCAGCAGTGACAGGGAGAATTCACCCCTCCACTTT. V is TRBV6-6 and J is TRBJ1-6; 7 bases align to TRBD1. With 5 bases clipped from V and 7 bases from J, the junction kept 2 bases outside the gene matches. The CDR3 is 13 residues long. Germline CDR1 and CDR2: MNHNY and SVGAGI (reference sequence).

The table lists this clone with a few counts. The chain has TRBV5-4 and TRBJ1-2; a weak D match, TRBD1 (5 bases). CDR1 and CDR2 (germline): SGHNT, YYREEE (reference sequence). Trimming cost V 3 bases and J 11 bases, with 14 bases left between them. This CDR3 contains 12 residues. The CDR3 DNA reads TGTGCCAGCAGCTCTGACAGCATGTGGTACACCTTC. Amino acid sequence: CASSSDSMWYTF.

The chain employs TRBV5-1 and TRBJ2-2, with 9 bases lining up with TRBD2. This CDR3 spans 15 amino acids. Germline V gene lookup returns CDR1 SGHRS and CDR2 YFSETQ. The J segment lost 7 bases and the V segment lost 4 bases, leaving 8 bases of the junction unmatched. CDR3: CASSTTSGGGGELFF. The DNA for the CDR3 is TGCGCCAGCAGCACGACTAGCGGAGGAGGCGGGGAGCTGTTTTTT. The variable domain in full, with the rest retrieved from reference TRBV5-1 and TRBJ2-2, is KAGVTQTPRYLIKTRGQQVTLSCSPISGHRSVSWYQQTPGQGLQFLFEYFSETQRNKGNFPGRFSGRQFSNSRSEMNVSTLELGDSALYLCASSTTSGGGGELFFGEGSRLTVL.

The genes are TRBV14 and TRBJ1-2, with 7 positions matching TRBD1. CDR1 and CDR2 from the germline V gene are SGHDN and FVKESK. This CDR3 spans 15 amino acids. The trim removed 2 bases at V and 4 bases at J, leaving 7 bases unmatched. CDR3 loop: CASSQSPTGIYGYTF. CDR3 DNA: TGTGCCAGCAGCCAAAGCCCGACAGGGATCTATGGCTACACCTTC.

This clone is a singleton in its sample. As DNA, the CDR3 is TGCAGCGTTAGGACTAGCGGGAGTTCCTACGAGCAGTACTTC. Protein product: CSVRTSGSSYEQYF. V is TRBV29-1 and J is TRBJ2-7; 13 nucleotides line up with TRBD2. From germline, CDR1 is SQVTM and CDR2 ANQGSEA. The CDR3 is made up of 14 amino acids. Trimming removed 5 bases from V and 1 base from J; junction bases left unmatched: 2.

The CDR3 bases are TGTGCCTGGGGAGTAGGGGGTCAGCAGTTCTTC. As protein: CAWGVGGQQFF. The chain is built from TRBV30 and TRBJ2-1; D is perhaps TRBD1 (6 bases). V was trimmed by 5 bases and J by 11 bases, leaving 13 bases between them. CDR1 and CDR2 from the germline V gene are GTSNPN and SVGIG (reference sequence). CDR3 length equals 11 residues.

This clone was recorded a few times. The junction shows a germline mismatch at one end, possibly a read error. CDR3 coding DNA: TGTTCCAGCAGCTTAGGGACTAGCGGGAGGAGTTACGCAGATACGCAGTATTTT. Translating it yields CSSSLGTSGRSYADTQYF. J is TRBJ2-3 and V is TRBV7-9; 15 nucleotides line up with TRBD2. The germline V gene encodes CDR1 SEHNR and CDR2 FQNEAQ (reference sequence). The CDR3 has 18 residues.

This rearrangement joins TRBV5-1 to TRBJ1-2; D not resolved. Germline CDR1 is SGHRS and CDR2 is YFSETQ. The length of the CDR3 is 13 residues. V lost 1 base to trimming and J lost 6 bases, with 10 bases between them. CDR3 bases: TGCGCCAGCAGCTTGTCCCAAAGAGATGGCTACACCTTC. Translation: CASSLSQRDGYTF.

The rearrangement uses TRBV5-1 and TRBJ2-1; D is possibly TRBD1 (5 bases). V was pared by 5 bases and J by 1 base, with 16 bases between. Per germline, CDR1 SGHRS and CDR2 YFSETQ. This CDR3 contains 16 residues. The CDR3 loop is CASRLHRSGSYNEQFF. The CDR3 DNA is TGCGCCAGCAGACTACACAGGTCTGGTTCCTACAATGAGCAGTTCTTC.

J is TRBJ2-7 and V is TRBV6-5; 8 nucleotides agree with TRBD1. Germline V lookup: CDR1 MNHEY, CDR2 SVGAGI. This CDR3 has 14 residues. Trimming cost V 4 bases and J 1 base; bases outside gene matches: 3. In nucleotides, the CDR3 is TGTGCCAGCAGTTGGGGACAGGATTCCTACGAGCAGTACTTC. Translated, it gives CASSWGQDSYEQYF.

This clone was seen just once. This chain uses TRBV5-1 with TRBJ2-2; tentative D call: TRBD2 (6 bases). Trimming removed 1 base from V and 1 base from J, with 11 bases in between. The V gene's germline CDR1 is SGHRS and CDR2 YFSETQ. The length of the CDR3 is 16 residues. CDR3 loop: CASSLPNGGNTGELFF. CDR3 coding DNA: TGCGCCAGCAGCTTGCCTAACGGGGGGAACACCGGGGAGCTGTTTTTT.